This is a list of T cell receptor beta chains from one sample in a study of T cell repertoires in cytomegalovirus infection. The antigens these receptors bind are not known. TCRdb re-called the reads through MiXCR, storing one row per CDR3 protein. The top ten clones hold less than 15% of a sample with approximately 390,000 distinct CDR3 sequences, about 35% of them seen once. Sequences were derived from cultured PBMCs, sampled from culture after CMV antigen stimulation. The receptors originated from a human donor in good health (CMV status not recorded). Some clones in this sample may be carry-over from other donors' samples. Both conserved end residues are part of each CDR3. Fields, in order: V gene, clone size, D gene, J gene, CDR3 protein, CDR3 DNA. D genes are given only for firm matches. Size tells how often a clone was seen (once, few, many) or the class of an expanded clone, and some rows leave it out.

v_call: TRBV7-2
clone_size: many
d_call: TRBD1
j_call: TRBJ2-3
cdr3_aa: CASSGQGGLDTQYF
cdr3_nt: TGTGCCAGCAGCGGACAGGGGGGATTGGATACGCAGTATTTT

v_call: TRBV12-3/TRBV12-4
clone_size: .
d_call: .
j_call: TRBJ2-1
cdr3_aa: CASSLLNYNEQFF
cdr3_nt: TGTGCCAGCAGTCTACTCAATTACAATGAGCAGTTCTTC

v_call: TRBV12-3/TRBV12-4
clone_size: few
d_call: .
j_call: TRBJ2-1
cdr3_aa: CASRSGDLNSNEQFF
cdr3_nt: TGTGCCAGCAGATCCGGGGACCTCAATTCCAATGAGCAGTTCTTC

v_call: TRBV7-2
clone_size: few
d_call: .
j_call: TRBJ1-1
cdr3_aa: CASSSVPTEAFF
cdr3_nt: TGTGCCAGCAGCTCCGTTCCCACTGAAGCTTTCTTT

v_call: TRBV7-2
clone_size: many
d_call: TRBD2
j_call: TRBJ2-3
cdr3_aa: CASSLGGRGADTQYF
cdr3_nt: TGTGCCAGCAGCTTAGGCGGGAGAGGCGCAGATACGCAGTATTTT

v_call: TRBV7-2
clone_size: few
d_call: TRBD1
j_call: TRBJ1-5
cdr3_aa: CASSFTPGQADQPQHF
cdr3_nt: TGTGCCAGCAGCTTTACCCCCGGACAGGCCGATCAGCCCCAGCATTTT

v_call: TRBV7-2
clone_size: few
d_call: TRBD2
j_call: TRBJ2-3
cdr3_aa: CASSSIAPGLAVTDTQYF
cdr3_nt: TGTGCCAGCAGCTCAATCGCGCCGGGACTAGCAGTCACAGATACGCAGTATTTT

v_call: TRBV6-1
clone_size: few
d_call: .
j_call: TRBJ2-5
cdr3_aa: CASSRDTPQETQYF
cdr3_nt: TGTGCCAGCAGCAGGGACACCCCGCAAGAGACCCAGTACTTC

v_call: TRBV7-2
clone_size: few
d_call: TRBD2
j_call: TRBJ2-3
cdr3_aa: CASSQRALAGVASTDTQYF
cdr3_nt: TGTGCCAGCAGCCAGAGAGCCCTAGCGGGAGTTGCGAGCACAGATACGCAGTATTTT

v_call: TRBV7-2
clone_size: .
d_call: .
j_call: TRBJ2-5
cdr3_aa: CASSSPMSAQETQYF
cdr3_nt: TGTGCCAGCAGCTCACCTATGAGCGCGCAAGAGACCCAGTACTTC

v_call: TRBV14
clone_size: .
d_call: .
j_call: TRBJ2-2
cdr3_aa: CASSHRLVEQPGELFF
cdr3_nt: TGTGCCAGCAGCCACCGACTAGTAGAGCAACCCGGGGAGCTGTTTTTT

v_call: TRBV29-1
clone_size: few
d_call: TRBD1
j_call: TRBJ1-1
cdr3_aa: CSVESVNRGIGEAFF
cdr3_nt: TGCAGCGTTGAGTCCGTTAACAGGGGGATTGGGGAAGCTTTCTTT

v_call: TRBV7-9
clone_size: few
d_call: .
j_call: TRBJ2-7
cdr3_aa: CASSSSATYEQYF
cdr3_nt: TGTGCCAGCAGCTCCTCGGCGACCTACGAGCAGTACTTC

v_call: TRBV27
clone_size: .
d_call: .
j_call: TRBJ2-1
cdr3_aa: CASSPLHRRDEQFF
cdr3_nt: TGTGCCAGCAGCCCCCTCCACCGCCGCGATGAGCAGTTCTTC

v_call: TRBV7-8
clone_size: few
d_call: TRBD2
j_call: TRBJ2-1
cdr3_aa: CASSPGLGSYNEQFF
cdr3_nt: TGTGCCAGCAGCCCTGGACTAGGCTCCTACAATGAGCAGTTCTTC

v_call: TRBV5-5
clone_size: .
d_call: .
j_call: TRBJ2-1
cdr3_aa: CASSSTGPEQFF
cdr3_nt: TGTGCCAGCAGCTCTACCGGTCCTGAGCAGTTCTTC

v_call: TRBV5-1
clone_size: .
d_call: .
j_call: TRBJ1-1
cdr3_aa: CASSTGAGVANTEAFF
cdr3_nt: TGCGCCAGCAGCACCGGGGCCGGGGTCGCCAACACTGAAGCTTTCTTT

v_call: TRBV4-3
clone_size: .
d_call: .
j_call: TRBJ2-3
cdr3_aa: CASSQEGHPSTDTQYF
cdr3_nt: TGCGCCAGCAGCCAAGAAGGGCATCCTAGCACAGATACGCAGTATTTT

v_call: TRBV12-3/TRBV12-4
clone_size: .
d_call: .
j_call: TRBJ2-7
cdr3_aa: CASSRTTTYEQYF
cdr3_nt: TGTGCCAGCAGCCGGACAACTACTTACGAGCAGTACTTC

v_call: TRBV28
clone_size: once
d_call: .
j_call: TRBJ1-3
cdr3_aa: CASTLGGLRGNTIYF
cdr3_nt: TGTGCCAGCACCCTGGGCGGATTAAGGGGAAACACCATATATTTT

v_call: TRBV12-3/TRBV12-4
clone_size: .
d_call: .
j_call: TRBJ1-4
cdr3_aa: CASSFRGATNEKLFF
cdr3_nt: TGTGCCAGCAGTTTTCGAGGGGCAACTAATGAAAAACTGTTTTTT

v_call: TRBV7-2
clone_size: many
d_call: TRBD2
j_call: TRBJ2-5
cdr3_aa: CASSLAGLAEETQYF
cdr3_nt: TGTGCCAGCAGCTTAGCAGGACTAGCGGAAGAGACCCAGTACTTC

v_call: TRBV7-6
clone_size: many
d_call: TRBD2
j_call: TRBJ2-3
cdr3_aa: CASSSLGLAGGANTQYF
cdr3_nt: TGTGCCAGCAGCTCCCTGGGACTAGCGGGAGGGGCAAATACGCAGTATTTT

v_call: TRBV23-1
clone_size: .
d_call: .
j_call: TRBJ2-1
cdr3_aa: CASRPVGLRRENEQFF
cdr3_nt: TGCGCCAGCAGGCCCGTCGGGCTGAGGCGAGAGAATGAGCAGTTCTTC

v_call: TRBV27
clone_size: .
d_call: .
j_call: TRBJ2-1
cdr3_aa: CASSLRRTDYNEQFF
cdr3_nt: TGTGCCAGCAGTTTGCGGCGGACCGACTACAATGAGCAGTTCTTC

v_call: TRBV7-2
clone_size: few
d_call: .
j_call: TRBJ2-7
cdr3_aa: CASSTPAVSSYEQYF
cdr3_nt: TGTGCCAGCAGCACACCAGCGGTTAGCTCCTACGAGCAGTACTTC

v_call: TRBV9
clone_size: .
d_call: .
j_call: TRBJ2-5
cdr3_aa: CASSVAAGGQETQYF
cdr3_nt: TGTGCCAGCAGCGTAGCAGCGGGCGGACAAGAGACCCAGTACTTC

v_call: TRBV19
clone_size: .
d_call: .
j_call: TRBJ2-7
cdr3_aa: CASSITGSSYEQYF
cdr3_nt: TGTGCCAGTAGTATAACCGGTAGCTCCTACGAGCAGTACTTC

v_call: TRBV28
clone_size: .
d_call: .
j_call: TRBJ1-6
cdr3_aa: CASSPREARNNSPLHF
cdr3_nt: TGTGCCAGCAGTCCGAGGGAAGCCAGAAATAATTCACCCCTCCACTTT

v_call: TRBV11-2
clone_size: .
d_call: .
j_call: TRBJ2-7
cdr3_aa: CASTSIRTYEQYF
cdr3_nt: TGTGCCAGCACCTCTATAAGGACCTACGAGCAGTACTTT

v_call: TRBV10-3
clone_size: .
d_call: TRBD2
j_call: TRBJ2-3
cdr3_aa: CAISKTSGESDTQYF
cdr3_nt: TGTGCCATCAGTAAGACTAGCGGAGAGTCGGATACGCAGTATTTT

v_call: TRBV10-2
clone_size: few
d_call: TRBD2
j_call: TRBJ2-5
cdr3_aa: CASSRGLAPTQYF
cdr3_nt: TGCGCCAGCAGCAGGGGACTAGCCCCAACCCAGTACTTC

v_call: TRBV7-2
clone_size: few
d_call: .
j_call: TRBJ2-2
cdr3_aa: CASSFRIPSPITNTGELFF
cdr3_nt: TGTGCCAGCAGCTTTCGCATCCCTTCGCCCATTACGAACACCGGGGAGCTGTTTTTT

v_call: TRBV28
clone_size: few
d_call: TRBD2
j_call: TRBJ2-1
cdr3_aa: CASSRTSGRGYEQFF
cdr3_nt: TGTGCCAGCAGTAGAACTAGCGGGAGGGGCTATGAGCAGTTCTTC

v_call: TRBV4-1
clone_size: .
d_call: .
j_call: TRBJ1-1
cdr3_aa: CASTQITEAFF
cdr3_nt: TGCGCCAGTACCCAGATCACTGAAGCTTTCTTT

v_call: TRBV7-2
clone_size: .
d_call: .
j_call: TRBJ1-1
cdr3_aa: CASSLSGATEAFF
cdr3_nt: TGTGCCAGCAGCTTGTCGGGTGCGACTGAAGCTTTCTTT

v_call: TRBV27
clone_size: few
d_call: .
j_call: TRBJ1-1
cdr3_aa: CASSSVVSTEAFF
cdr3_nt: TGTGCCAGCAGTTCCGTCGTTAGCACTGAAGCTTTCTTT

v_call: TRBV7-8
clone_size: many
d_call: .
j_call: TRBJ1-1
cdr3_aa: CASSLAGYGTEAFF
cdr3_nt: TGTGCCAGCAGCTTAGCAGGGTATGGAACTGAAGCTTTCTTT

v_call: TRBV4-3
clone_size: .
d_call: TRBD2
j_call: TRBJ2-3
cdr3_aa: CASSPGTSGSIADTQYF
cdr3_nt: TGCGCCAGCAGTCCGGGGACTAGCGGGAGTATAGCAGATACGCAGTATTTT

v_call: TRBV24-1
clone_size: few
d_call: .
j_call: TRBJ2-1
cdr3_aa: CATSEIGQHNEQFF
cdr3_nt: TGTGCCACCAGTGAAATCGGACAGCACAATGAGCAGTTCTTC

v_call: TRBV20-1
clone_size: .
d_call: .
j_call: TRBJ1-1
cdr3_aa: CSARRGRVTEAFF
cdr3_nt: TGCAGTGCTAGACGGGGGCGCGTAACTGAAGCTTTCTTT

v_call: TRBV7-2
clone_size: few
d_call: .
j_call: TRBJ2-4
cdr3_aa: CASIRDGTSNIQYF
cdr3_nt: TGTGCCAGCATCCGTGACGGGACCTCAAACATTCAGTACTTC

v_call: TRBV2
clone_size: .
d_call: .
j_call: TRBJ1-2
cdr3_aa: CASSMSRGYTF
cdr3_nt: TGTGCCAGCTCCATGAGCCGCGGCTACACCTTC

v_call: TRBV7-2
clone_size: many
d_call: .
j_call: TRBJ2-6
cdr3_aa: CASSGGHASGANVLTF
cdr3_nt: TGTGCCAGCAGCGGAGGACATGCCTCTGGGGCCAACGTCCTGACTTTC

v_call: TRBV7-2
clone_size: .
d_call: TRBD1
j_call: TRBJ1-2
cdr3_aa: CASSLGGTGVNYGYTF
cdr3_nt: TGTGCCAGCAGCTTAGGAGGGACAGGGGTCAACTATGGCTACACCTTC

v_call: TRBV12-3/TRBV12-4
clone_size: many
d_call: .
j_call: TRBJ1-3
cdr3_aa: CASSFGGSPVF
cdr3_nt: TGTGCCAGCAGTTTTGGGGGTTCCCCAGTTTTT

v_call: TRBV15
clone_size: .
d_call: .
j_call: TRBJ2-6
cdr3_aa: CATSNRLDSGANVLTF
cdr3_nt: TGTGCCACCAGCAACCGACTCGACTCTGGGGCCAACGTCCTGACTTTC

v_call: TRBV6-2/TRBV6-3
clone_size: few
d_call: .
j_call: TRBJ2-5
cdr3_aa: CASSYSRWETQYF
cdr3_nt: TGTGCCAGCAGTTACTCGAGATGGGAGACCCAGTACTTC

v_call: TRBV28
clone_size: .
d_call: TRBD2
j_call: TRBJ2-5
cdr3_aa: CASSLGLAVLQETQYF
cdr3_nt: TGTGCCAGCAGCCTTGGACTAGCGGTCCTCCAAGAGACCCAGTACTTC

v_call: TRBV7-2
clone_size: .
d_call: .
j_call: TRBJ1-1
cdr3_aa: CASSLAQGGPEAFF
cdr3_nt: TGTGCCAGCAGCTTAGCACAGGGCGGGCCTGAAGCTTTCTTT

v_call: TRBV7-2
clone_size: .
d_call: TRBD1
j_call: TRBJ1-3
cdr3_aa: CASSLLLDRQTGNTIYF
cdr3_nt: TGTGCCAGCAGCTTGTTGTTGGACAGGCAGACTGGAAACACCATATATTTT

v_call: TRBV11-3
clone_size: .
d_call: .
j_call: TRBJ2-3
cdr3_aa: CASSFSEGDTQYF
cdr3_nt: TGTGCCAGCAGCTTCTCGGAGGGAGATACGCAGTATTTT